The entry below describes one T cell receptor beta chain. Per the study methods: Nucleated cell counts were estimated from reference gene primer amplification. Libraries were prepared by immunoSEQ multiplex PCR; TCRdb keeps only in-frame clonotypes and omits some of them. V, J and clone size derive from that table, while D and trimming were established from the DNA sequence. The sample has 300,000 to 400,000 clones; about 88% are singletons. The data derive from a study of blood T cell repertoires in COVID-19. Background on the study: T cells, B-cell-depleted T cells, or PBMCs supplied cDNA or gDNA.

Trimming took 7 bases from V and 0 from J, leaving 14 bases between them. There are 15 residues in the CDR3. The germline gives CDR1 MNHEY, CDR2 SVGAGI. J is TRBJ2-3 and V is TRBV6-5; no reliable D call. The material sequenced was peripheral blood. This sequence originates from a woman in her 70s with COVID-19, enrolled during active disease. The DNA of the CDR3 is TGTGCCAGCAACCGACAATTTACTAGCACAGATACGCAGTATTTT. This codes for CASNRQFTSTDTQYF.